This T cell receptor (beta chain) was sequenced in a study of blood T cell repertoires in COVID-19. TCRdb keeps only in-frame clones here, not all; method: immunoSEQ multiplex PCR. Of 350,000 to 400,000 clones in the sample, roughly 90% were seen once. The specimen was peripheral blood. This clonotype was sampled from a man aged 18 to 30 with active or convalescent COVID-19.

The CDR3 DNA sequence: TGTGCCAGCAGTTTGGGAGTCTCCTACAATGAGCAGTTCTTC. Translation: CASSLGVSYNEQFF. The rearrangement uses TRBV27 and TRBJ2-1; D may be TRBD2 (5 bases). Trimming removed 3 bases from V and 0 bases from J, with 6 bases in between. CDR3 size: 14 residues. Germline V gene data show CDR1 as MNHEY and CDR2 as SMNVEV (reference sequence).